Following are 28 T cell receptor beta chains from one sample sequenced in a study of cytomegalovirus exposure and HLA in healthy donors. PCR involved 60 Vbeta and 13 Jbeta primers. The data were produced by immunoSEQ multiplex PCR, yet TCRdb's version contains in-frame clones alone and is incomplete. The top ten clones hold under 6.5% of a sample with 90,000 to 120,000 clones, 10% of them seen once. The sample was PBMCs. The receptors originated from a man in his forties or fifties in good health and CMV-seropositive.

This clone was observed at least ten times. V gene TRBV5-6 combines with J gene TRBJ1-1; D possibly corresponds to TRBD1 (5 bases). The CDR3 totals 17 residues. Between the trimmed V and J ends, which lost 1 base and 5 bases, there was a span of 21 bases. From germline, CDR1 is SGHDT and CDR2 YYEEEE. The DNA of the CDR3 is TGTGCCAGCAGCTTGACTACAGGTACTCGGGGGAAGACTGAAGCTTTCTTT. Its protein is CASSLTTGTRGKTEAFF.

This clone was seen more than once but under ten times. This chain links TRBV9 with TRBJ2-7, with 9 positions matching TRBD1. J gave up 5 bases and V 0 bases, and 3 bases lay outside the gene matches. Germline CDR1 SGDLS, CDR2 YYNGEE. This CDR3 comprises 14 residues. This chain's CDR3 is CASSVEQGANEQYF. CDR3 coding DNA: TGTGCCAGCAGCGTAGAACAGGGGGCCAACGAGCAGTACTTC.

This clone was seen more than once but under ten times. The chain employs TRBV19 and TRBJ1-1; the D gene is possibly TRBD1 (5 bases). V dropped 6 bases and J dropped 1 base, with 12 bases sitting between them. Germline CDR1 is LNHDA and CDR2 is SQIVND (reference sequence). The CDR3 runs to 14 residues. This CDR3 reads CASRIKGPNTEAFF. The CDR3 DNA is TGTGCCAGTAGAATAAAGGGGCCGAACACTGAAGCTTTCTTT.

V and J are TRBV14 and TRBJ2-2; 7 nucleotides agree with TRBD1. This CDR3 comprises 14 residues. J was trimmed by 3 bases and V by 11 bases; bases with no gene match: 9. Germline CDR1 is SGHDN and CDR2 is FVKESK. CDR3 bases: TGTGCCTCCCGAGGGACAGAAGACACCGGGGAGCTGTTTTTT. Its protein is CASRGTEDTGELFF.

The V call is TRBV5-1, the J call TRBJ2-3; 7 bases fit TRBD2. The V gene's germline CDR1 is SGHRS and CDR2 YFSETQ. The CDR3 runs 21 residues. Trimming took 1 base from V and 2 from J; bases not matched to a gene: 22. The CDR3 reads CASSLSALGGTSVLSTDTQYF. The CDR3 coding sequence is TGCGCCAGCAGCTTGAGTGCTCTAGGAGGAACTAGCGTGCTTTCCACAGATACGCAGTATTTT.

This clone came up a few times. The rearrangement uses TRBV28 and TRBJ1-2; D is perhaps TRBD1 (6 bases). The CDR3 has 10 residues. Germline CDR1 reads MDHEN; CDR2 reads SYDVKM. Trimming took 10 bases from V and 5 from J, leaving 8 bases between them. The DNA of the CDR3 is TGTGCCACCCAGGGGTATGGCTACACCTTC. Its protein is CATQGYGYTF.

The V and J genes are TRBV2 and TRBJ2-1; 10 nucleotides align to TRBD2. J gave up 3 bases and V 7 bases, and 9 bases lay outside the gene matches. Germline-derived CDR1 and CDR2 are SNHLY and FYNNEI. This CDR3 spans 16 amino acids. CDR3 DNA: TGTGCCAGCAAAGGGCTAGCGGGAGTCCACTACAATGAGCAGTTCTTC. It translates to CASKGLAGVHYNEQFF.

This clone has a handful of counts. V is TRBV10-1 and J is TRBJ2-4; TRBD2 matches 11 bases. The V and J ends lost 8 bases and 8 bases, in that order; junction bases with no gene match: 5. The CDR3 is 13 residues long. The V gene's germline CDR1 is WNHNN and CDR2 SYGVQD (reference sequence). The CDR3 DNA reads TGCGCCAGCGGAACTAGCGGGAGTTACATTCAGTACTTC. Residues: CASGTSGSYIQYF.

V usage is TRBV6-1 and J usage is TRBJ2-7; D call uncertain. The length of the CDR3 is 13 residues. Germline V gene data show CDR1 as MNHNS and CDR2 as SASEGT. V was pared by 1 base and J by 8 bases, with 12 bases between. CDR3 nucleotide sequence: TGTGCCAGCAGTGAAGTTAAAGCACCCAAGCAGTACTTC. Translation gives CASSEVKAPKQYF.

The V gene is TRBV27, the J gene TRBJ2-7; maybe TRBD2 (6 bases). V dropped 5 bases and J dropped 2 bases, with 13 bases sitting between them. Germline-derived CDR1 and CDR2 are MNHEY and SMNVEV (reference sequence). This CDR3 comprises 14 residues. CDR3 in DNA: TGTGCCAGCAGTCTGACGGGAGACCCCTACGAGCAGTACTTC. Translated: CASSLTGDPYEQYF.

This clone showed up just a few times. The CDR3 is CASSLGRGDQGDQETQYF. The CDR3 nucleotides are TGTGCCAGCAGTTTAGGGCGGGGGGACCAGGGCGACCAAGAGACCCAGTACTTC. The J gene is TRBJ2-5, the V gene TRBV28, with 8 bases fitting TRBD2. Per germline, CDR1 MDHEN and CDR2 SYDVKM. The CDR3 loop spans 18 amino acids. Trimming removed 2 bases from V and 0 bases from J; junction bases left unmatched: 11.

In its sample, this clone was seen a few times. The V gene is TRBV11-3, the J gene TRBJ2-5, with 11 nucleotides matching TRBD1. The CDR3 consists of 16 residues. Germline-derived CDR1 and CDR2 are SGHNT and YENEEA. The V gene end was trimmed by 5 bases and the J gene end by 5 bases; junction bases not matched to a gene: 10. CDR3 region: CASSIWTGGIGETQYF. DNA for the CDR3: TGTGCCAGCAGCATCTGGACAGGGGGCATCGGTGAGACCCAGTACTTC.

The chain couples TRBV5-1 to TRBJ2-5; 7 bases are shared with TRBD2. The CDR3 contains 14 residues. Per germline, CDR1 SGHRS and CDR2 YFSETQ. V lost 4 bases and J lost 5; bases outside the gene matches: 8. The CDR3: CASSVSGLEETQYF. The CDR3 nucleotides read TGCGCCAGCAGCGTTAGCGGGTTGGAGGAGACCCAGTACTTC. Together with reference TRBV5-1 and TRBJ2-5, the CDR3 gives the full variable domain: KAGVTQTPRYLIKTRGQQVTLSCSPISGHRSVSWYQQTPGQGLQFLFEYFSETQRNKGNFPGRFSGRQFSNSRSEMNVSTLELGDSALYLCASSVSGLEETQYFGPGTRLLVL.

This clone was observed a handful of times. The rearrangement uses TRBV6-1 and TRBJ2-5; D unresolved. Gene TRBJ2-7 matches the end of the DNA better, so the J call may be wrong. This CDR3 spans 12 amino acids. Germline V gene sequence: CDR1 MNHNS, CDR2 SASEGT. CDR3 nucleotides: TGTGCCAGCAGTGCCCAACCTTACGAGCAGTACTTC. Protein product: CASSAQPYEQYF.

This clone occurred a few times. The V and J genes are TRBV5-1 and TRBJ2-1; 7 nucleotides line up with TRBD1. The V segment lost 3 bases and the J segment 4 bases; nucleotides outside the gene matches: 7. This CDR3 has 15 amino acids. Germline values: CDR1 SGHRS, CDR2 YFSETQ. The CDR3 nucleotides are TGCGCCAGCAGCTCAACCGGGACAGCTTACAATGAGCAGTTCTTC. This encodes CASSSTGTAYNEQFF.

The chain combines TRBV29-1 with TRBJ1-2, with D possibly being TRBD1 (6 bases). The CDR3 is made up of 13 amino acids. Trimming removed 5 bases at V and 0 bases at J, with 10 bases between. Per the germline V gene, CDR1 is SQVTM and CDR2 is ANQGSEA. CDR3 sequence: CSVWTEANYGYTF. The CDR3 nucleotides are TGCAGCGTTTGGACAGAAGCTAACTATGGCTACACCTTC.

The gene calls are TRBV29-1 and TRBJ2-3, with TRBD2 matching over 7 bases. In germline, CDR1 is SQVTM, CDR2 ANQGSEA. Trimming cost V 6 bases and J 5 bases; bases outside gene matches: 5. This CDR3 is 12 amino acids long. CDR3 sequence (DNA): TGCAGCGTCGGGGGGTATGGAGATACGCAGTATTTT. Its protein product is CSVGGYGDTQYF.

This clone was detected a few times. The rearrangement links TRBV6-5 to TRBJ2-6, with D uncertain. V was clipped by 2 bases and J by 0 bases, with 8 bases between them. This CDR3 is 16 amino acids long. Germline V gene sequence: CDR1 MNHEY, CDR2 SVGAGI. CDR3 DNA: TGTGCCAGCAGTTACGGCGGCGCCTCTGGGGCCAACGTCCTGACTTTC. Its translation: CASSYGGASGANVLTF.

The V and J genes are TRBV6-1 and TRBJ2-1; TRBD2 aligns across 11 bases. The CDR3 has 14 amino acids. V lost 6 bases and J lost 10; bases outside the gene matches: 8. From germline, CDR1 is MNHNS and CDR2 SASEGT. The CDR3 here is CASRDSGRVGEQFF. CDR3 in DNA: TGTGCCAGCAGGGATAGCGGGAGGGTCGGGGAGCAGTTCTTC.

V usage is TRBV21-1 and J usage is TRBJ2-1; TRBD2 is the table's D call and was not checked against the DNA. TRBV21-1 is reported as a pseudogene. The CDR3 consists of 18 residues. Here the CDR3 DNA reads TGTGCCAGCAGCGGGGATCAGACTAGCGGGAGGGGAAACAATGAGCAGTTCTTC. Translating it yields CASSGDQTSGRGNNEQFF.

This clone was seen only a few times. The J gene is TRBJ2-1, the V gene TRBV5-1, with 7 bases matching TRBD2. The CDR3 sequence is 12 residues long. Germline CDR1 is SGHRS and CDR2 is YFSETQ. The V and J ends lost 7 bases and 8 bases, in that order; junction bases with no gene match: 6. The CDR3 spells CASYSGGYEQFF. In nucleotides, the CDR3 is TGCGCCAGCTACTCGGGAGGTTATGAGCAGTTCTTC.

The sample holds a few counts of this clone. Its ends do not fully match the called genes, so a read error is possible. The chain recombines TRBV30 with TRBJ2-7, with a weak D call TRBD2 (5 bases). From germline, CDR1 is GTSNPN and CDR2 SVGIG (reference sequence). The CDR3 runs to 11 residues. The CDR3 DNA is TGTGCCGGGAGTAATGGGCACGAGCAGTACTTC. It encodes CAGSNGHEQYF.

The CDR3 protein is CASKGEGGSEYF. The DNA of the CDR3 is TGCGCCAGCAAGGGGGAGGGCGGGTCGGAATACTTC. The genes are TRBV5-1 and TRBJ2-5; possible D gene TRBD2, 7 bases. V was trimmed by 6 bases and J by 14 bases, leaving 20 bases between them. This CDR3 region has 12 residues. The germline CDR1 and CDR2 sequences are SGHRS and YFSETQ.

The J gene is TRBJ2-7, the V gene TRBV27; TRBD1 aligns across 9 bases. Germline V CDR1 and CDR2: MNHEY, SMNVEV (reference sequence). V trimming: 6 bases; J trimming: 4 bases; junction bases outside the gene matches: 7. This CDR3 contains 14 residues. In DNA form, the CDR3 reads TGTGCCAGCAGCACCGGGACAGGGAGTTACGAGCAGTACTTC. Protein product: CASSTGTGSYEQYF.

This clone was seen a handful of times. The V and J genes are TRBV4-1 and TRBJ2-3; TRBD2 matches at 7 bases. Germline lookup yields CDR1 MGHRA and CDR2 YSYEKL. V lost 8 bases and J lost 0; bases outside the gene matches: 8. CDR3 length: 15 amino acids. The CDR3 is CASGGGLLSTDTQYF. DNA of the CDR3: TGCGCCAGCGGGGGAGGGCTCTTGAGCACAGATACGCAGTATTTT.

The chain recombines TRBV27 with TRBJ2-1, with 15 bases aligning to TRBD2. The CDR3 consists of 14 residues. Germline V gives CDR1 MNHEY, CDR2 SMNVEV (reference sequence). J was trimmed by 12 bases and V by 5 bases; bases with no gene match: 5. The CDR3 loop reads CASSPGTSGRRQFF. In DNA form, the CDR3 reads TGTGCCAGCAGTCCTGGGACTAGCGGGAGGCGGCAGTTCTTC.

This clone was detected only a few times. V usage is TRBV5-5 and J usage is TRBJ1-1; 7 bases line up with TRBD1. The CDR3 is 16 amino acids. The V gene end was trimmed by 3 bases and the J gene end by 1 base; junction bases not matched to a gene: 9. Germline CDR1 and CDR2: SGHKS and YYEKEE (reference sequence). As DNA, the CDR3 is TGTGCCAGCAGCTCGGATAGGGGGCGGTGGAACACTGAAGCTTTCTTT. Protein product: CASSSDRGRWNTEAFF. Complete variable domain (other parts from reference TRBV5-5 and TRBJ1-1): DAGVTQSPTHLIKTRGQQVTLRCSPISGHKSVSWYQQVLGQGPQFIFQYYEKEERGRGNFPDRFSARQFPNYSSELNVNALLLGDSALYLCASSSDRGRWNTEAFFGQGTRLTVV.

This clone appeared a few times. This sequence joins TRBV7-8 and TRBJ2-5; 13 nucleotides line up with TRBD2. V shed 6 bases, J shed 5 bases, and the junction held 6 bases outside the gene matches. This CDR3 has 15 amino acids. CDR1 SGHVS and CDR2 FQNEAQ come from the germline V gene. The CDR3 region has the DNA TGTGCCAGCAGACAGACTAGCGGGAGGTGGGAGACCCAGTACTTC. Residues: CASRQTSGRWETQYF.